These 11 T cell receptor beta chains were all obtained from the same sample, sequenced in a study of blood T cell repertoires in COVID-19. Generated by immunoSEQ multiplex PCR, the TCRdb table keeps only in-frame clones and is missing some. The table records roughly 300,000 clones, roughly nine tenths of them present only once. The sample taken for sequencing was peripheral blood. The receptors were sampled from a woman in her 30s with COVID-19, enrolled during active disease.

The chain links TRBV2 to TRBJ1-4; D might be TRBD1 (5 bases). Trimming pared 6 bases from V and 8 bases from J, leaving 16 bases between. Germline V gene data show CDR1 as SNHLY and CDR2 as FYNNEI. The CDR3 consists of 14 residues. CDR3 amino acids: CASSSGMGPEKLFF. The CDR3, as DNA: TGTGCCAGCAGCTCAGGGATGGGGCCGGAAAAACTGTTTTTT.

The rearrangement joins TRBV27 to TRBJ1-4, with D perhaps TRBD1 (5 bases). The V gene's germline CDR1 is MNHEY and CDR2 SMNVEV (reference sequence). This CDR3 contains 15 residues. Trimming stripped 4 bases from V and 6 bases from J, with 15 bases between. CDR3 nucleotides: TGTGCCAGCAGTTCACTCGGGGGATCTGATGAAAAACTGTTTTTT. Protein sequence: CASSSLGGSDEKLFF.

This rearrangement joins TRBV7-3 to TRBJ1-1; the D is unclear. There are 13 residues in the CDR3. V lost 0 bases and J lost 7, with 9 bases in between. The germline V gene has CDR1 SGHTA and CDR2 FQGTGA. CDR3 amino acids: CASSLTEGGEAFF. In DNA, the CDR3 is TGTGCCAGCAGCTTAACGGAGGGAGGTGAAGCTTTCTTT. The full variable domain, in which reference TRBV7-3 and TRBJ1-1 provide the parts outside the CDR3, is GAGVSQTPSNKVTEKGKYVELRCDPISGHTALYWYRQSLGQGPEFLIYFQGTGAADDSGLPNDRFFAVRPEGSVSTLKIQRTERGDSAVYLCASSLTEGGEAFFGQGTRLTVV.

V is TRBV27 and J is TRBJ2-7; TRBD2 is a possible D gene (6 bases). Germline-derived CDR1 and CDR2 are MNHEY and SMNVEV (reference sequence). Trimming pared 6 bases from V and 2 bases from J, leaving 23 bases between. CDR3 length equals 17 residues. For the CDR3, the DNA is TGTGCCAGCAGCGATGGGGTCAGACTAGTTGGGCCCTACGAGCAGTACTTC. Its protein product is CASSDGVRLVGPYEQYF.

This clone was detected once. The chain couples TRBV29-1 to TRBJ1-1, with a tentative D call TRBD1 (6 bases). V was cut by 6 bases and J by 1 base, with 12 bases left in between. This CDR3 comprises 13 residues. The V gene's germline CDR1 is SQVTM and CDR2 ANQGSEA. The DNA of the CDR3 is TGCAGCGTCGCACTACAGGGGAACACTGAAGCTTTCTTT. Residues: CSVALQGNTEAFF.

The chain joins TRBV5-4 to TRBJ1-4, with TRBD1 as a possible D gene (6 bases). The ends were cut back, 4 bases at V and 8 bases at J, with 12 bases in the middle. Germline-derived CDR1 and CDR2 are SGHNT and YYREEE (reference sequence). The CDR3 extends over 13 amino acids. For the CDR3, the DNA is TGTGCCAGCAGCGTAGACAGGTTAGAAAAACTGTTTTTT. Amino acid sequence: CASSVDRLEKLFF.

The rearrangement joins TRBV19 to TRBJ1-5; TRBD1 matches at 10 bases. This CDR3 region has 16 residues. The ends lost 2 bases at V and 2 bases at J; junction bases unmatched: 3. The germline V gene encodes CDR1 LNHDA and CDR2 SQIVND (reference sequence). CDR3 sequence (DNA): TGTGCCAGTAGTATACCCGGGACAGGGGGCAATCAGCCCCAGCATTTT. Translating gives CASSIPGTGGNQPQHF.

This clone was detected once. This chain links TRBV6-1 with TRBJ2-6; TRBD2 is a possible D gene (5 bases). V lost 2 bases to trimming and J lost 4 bases, with 9 bases between them. CDR3 length: 15 residues. Germline assignment: CDR1 MNHNS and CDR2 SASEGT. The CDR3 nucleotides are TGTGCCAGCAGTGAACGGGGTGAAGGGGCCAACGTCCTGACTTTC. This encodes CASSERGEGANVLTF.

The CDR3 is CASSIGLAAQNTGELFF. The CDR3 nucleotides read TGTGCCAGTAGTATAGGCCTAGCGGCCCAGAACACCGGGGAGCTGTTTTTT. V usage is TRBV19 and J usage is TRBJ2-2; 7 positions match TRBD2. Germline CDR1 reads LNHDA; CDR2 reads SQIVND (reference sequence). V shed 1 base and J 1 base; nucleotides not matched to a gene: 6. CDR3 length: 17 amino acids.

The CDR3 nucleotides are TGTGCCAGCTCACCGTTCGGAGATACGCAGTATTTT. Translation: CASSPFGDTQYF. The genes are TRBV18 and TRBJ2-3; D not resolved. Trimming stripped 3 bases from V and 5 bases from J, with 6 bases between. There are 12 residues in the CDR3. Per the germline V gene, CDR1 is KGHSH and CDR2 is LQKENI. Together with reference TRBV18 and TRBJ2-3, the CDR3 gives the full variable domain: NAGVMQNPRHLVRRRGQEARLRCSPMKGHSHVYWYRQLPEEGLKFMVYLQKENIIDESGMPKERFSAEFPKEGPSILRIQQVVRGDSAAYFCASSPFGDTQYFGPGTRLTVL.

The chain couples TRBV19 to TRBJ1-1; 7 nucleotides agree with TRBD1. The CDR3 runs 15 residues. V was clipped by 3 bases and J by 0 bases; unmatched bases: 4. The germline gives CDR1 LNHDA, CDR2 SQIVND (reference sequence). Here the CDR3 reads CASSIWGQMNTEAFF. The CDR3, as DNA: TGTGCCAGTAGTATTTGGGGACAGATGAACACTGAAGCTTTCTTT.